Listed below are T cell receptor beta chains from one sample, sequenced in a study of control samples from healthy donors and cancer patients. TCRdb's copy holds only in-frame clones and misses some; the assay was immunoSEQ multiplex PCR. The sample lists around 41,000 clones, 94% occurring once. Material for sequencing was blood. The receptors were sampled from a man aged 60 to 75 in good health. The CDR3 runs from the conserved cysteine through the conserved F or W. Each record gives: V gene, J gene, D gene, clone size, CDR3 DNA, CDR3 protein. The D gene is left open where the match is weak. Size is omitted from some rows. Given values are once, few, many or a class for expanded clones.

>TRBV9|TRBJ2-1|.|.
TGTGCCAGCAGCGTAGGGGGAGGAGTGGGGCACAATGAGCAGTTCTTC
CASSVGGGVGHNEQFF
>TRBV5-1|TRBJ2-7|.|.
TGCGCCAGCAGCTTAGCCGGGGGTCGGGGCTACGAGCAGTACTTC
CASSLAGGRGYEQYF
>TRBV27|TRBJ2-7|.|.
TGTGCCAGCAGTTTATGGCAGGGTATGCGGGAGCAGTACTTC
CASSLWQGMREQYF
>TRBV10-1|TRBJ2-3|.|.
TGCGCCAGCAGTGAGAAGGGACTGGCATCCGATACGCAGTATTTT
CASSEKGLASDTQYF
>TRBV5-6|TRBJ2-3|TRBD1|.
TGTGCCAGCAGTTACCGGACAGGGGGCACAGATACGCAGTATTTT
CASSYRTGGTDTQYF
>TRBV19|TRBJ1-2|.|few
TGTGCCAGTAGCCCGATGGTGTCCAGGAGGACTACTAACTATGGCTACACCTTC
CASSPMVSRRTTNYGYTF
>TRBV6-1|TRBJ2-3|.|.
TGTGCCAGCAGTGAAGCTGATACGCAGTATTTT
CASSEADTQYF
>TRBV12-3/TRBV12-4|TRBJ2-5|TRBD1|.
TGTGCCAGCAGAGACACAGGGGAAGAGACCCAGTACTTC
CASRDTGEETQYF
>TRBV5-6|TRBJ2-7|.|.
TGTGCCAGCAGCTTGGCGGACAGTGCCTACGAGCAGTACTTC
CASSLADSAYEQYF
>TRBV27|TRBJ1-5|.|once
TGTGCCAGCAGTGCATATAGCAATCAGCCCCAGCATTTT
CASSAYSNQPQHF
>TRBV5-5|TRBJ1-2|.|.
TGTGCCAGCAGCTTCGGGTTTAACTATGGCTACACCTTC
CASSFGFNYGYTF
>TRBV3-1/TRBV3-2|TRBJ2-7|.|.
TGTGCCAGCAGCCACCCCCCGACACAGGGCCCCAGCTACGAGCAGTACTTC
CASSHPPTQGPSYEQYF
>TRBV10-3|TRBJ2-1|TRBD1|.
TGTGCCATCAGTGACCCCGGGACAGTCCCTAGGAAGCAGTTCTTC
CAISDPGTVPRKQFF
>TRBV10-1|TRBJ2-1|.|.
TGCGCCAGCAGTGAGGGGGGAAGCTCCTACAATGAGCAGTTCTTC
CASSEGGSSYNEQFF
>TRBV9|TRBJ2-7|TRBD1|.
TGTGCCAGCAGCGAGGGACAGGGCCCCCACGAGCAGTACTTC
CASSEGQGPHEQYF
>TRBV30|TRBJ2-3|TRBD2|.
TGTGCCTGGACCTTAGGACTAGCGGCTAGCACAGATACGCAGTATTTT
CAWTLGLAASTDTQYF
>TRBV6-1|TRBJ1-1|.|.
TGTGCCAGCAGTGAATCAACAGGGATGAACACTGAAGCTTTCTTT
CASSESTGMNTEAFF
>TRBV7-6|TRBJ2-1|.|.
TGTGCCAGCAGCTTAGGAGGAGGGGGGAATGAGCAGTTCTTC
CASSLGGGGNEQFF
>TRBV7-9|TRBJ2-7|.|once
TGTGCCAGCAGCTTGGGCAGCAACTACGAGCAGTACTTC
CASSLGSNYEQYF
>TRBV18|TRBJ2-1|.|.
TGTGCCAGCTCACCACCGTCCAGCGCCACTTACAATGAGCAGTTCTTC
CASSPPSSATYNEQFF
>TRBV6-5|TRBJ2-2|TRBD1|.
TGTGCCAGCTCCAGACAGGGGAACACCGGGGAGCTGTTTTTT
CASSRQGNTGELFF
>TRBV7-2|TRBJ2-3|TRBD2|once
TGTGCCAGCAGCCCCGATACCCTTAGCGGGGGGGGTACGCAGTATTTT
CASSPDTLSGGGTQYF
>TRBV27|TRBJ2-1|TRBD2|.
TGTGCCAGCAGTTTAAGTCGCGGGAGCTCCTACAATGAGCAGTTCTTC
CASSLSRGSSYNEQFF
>TRBV21-1|TRBJ2-5|.|.
TGTGCCAGCAGCAGCGGGAAGGCCCAGTACTTC
CASSSGKAQYF
>TRBV20-1|TRBJ1-4|.|.
TGCAGTGCTAGTGAGGGGACTAATGAAAAACTGTTTTTT
CSASEGTNEKLFF
>TRBV7-9|TRBJ2-3|.|.
TGTGCCAGCAGCTTCTTAGCGGCTAGCACAGATACGCAGTATTTT
CASSFLAASTDTQYF
>TRBV27|TRBJ1-6|.|.
TGTGCCAGCAGGTCGGACAGTCGCTATAATTCACCCCTCCACTTT
CASRSDSRYNSPLHF
>TRBV9|TRBJ1-6|.|.
TGTGCCAGCAGCGTAGGTTTCGAGGGGGTCATGCATTCACCCCTCCACTTT
CASSVGFEGVMHSPLHF
>TRBV19|TRBJ2-4|.|.
TGTGCCAGTAGTACCTCCACGGAGGGGGCCAAAAACATTCAGTACTTC
CASSTSTEGAKNIQYF